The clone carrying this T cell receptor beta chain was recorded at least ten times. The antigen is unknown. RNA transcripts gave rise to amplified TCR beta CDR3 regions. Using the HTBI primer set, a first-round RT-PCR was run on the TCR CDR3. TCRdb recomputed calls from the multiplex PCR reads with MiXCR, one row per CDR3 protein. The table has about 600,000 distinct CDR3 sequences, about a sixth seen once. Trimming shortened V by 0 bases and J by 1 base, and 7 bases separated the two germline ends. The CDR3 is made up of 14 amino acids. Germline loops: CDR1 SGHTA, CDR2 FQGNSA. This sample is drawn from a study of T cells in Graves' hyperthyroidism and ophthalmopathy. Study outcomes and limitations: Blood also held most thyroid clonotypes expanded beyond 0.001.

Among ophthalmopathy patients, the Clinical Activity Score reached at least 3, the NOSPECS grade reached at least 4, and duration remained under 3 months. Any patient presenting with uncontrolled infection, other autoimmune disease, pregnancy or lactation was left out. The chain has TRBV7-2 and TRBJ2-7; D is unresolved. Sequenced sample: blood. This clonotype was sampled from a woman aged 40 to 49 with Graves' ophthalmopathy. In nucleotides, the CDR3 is TGTGCCAGCAGCTTAGCGCGGTATTCCTACGAGCAGTACTTC. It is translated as CASSLARYSYEQYF.